A selection of T cell receptor beta chains follows, all from one sample in a study of cytomegalovirus exposure and HLA in healthy donors. Assay: immunoSEQ multiplex PCR; the TCRdb copy retains only in-frame clones and omits some. This table holds 150,000 to 200,000 clones, 84% found once. The sequencing input was PBMCs. These receptors originate from a man between 45 and 60 years old in good health and CMV-seropositive. The conserved cysteine and the conserved F or W are not part of the CDR3 here.

V gene	CDR3 length	CDR3 protein
TRBV28	13	ASSLTGLRNSPLH
TRBV9	11	ASSVGTGTEAF
TRBV5-6	11	ASSFQGTDTQY
TRBV14	10	ASSQGGQVLH
TRBV19	12	ASSYTILSTEAF
TRBV5-5	11	ASSLQGDYGYT
TRBV30	13	AWRRIGRGYNEQF
TRBV27	14	ASSLQGTGVGETQY
TRBV6-1	13	ASSEVGGRMNEQF
TRBV5-4	12	ASSLSDRNTEAF
TRBV29-1	17	SVEDPTPGTSGDTDTQY
TRBV27	13	ASSFGRGGNQPQH
TRBV18	11	ASSPPSGETQY